This T cell receptor (beta chain) was captured in a study of blood T cell repertoires in COVID-19. Participants had their cohort set by participant-reported clinical history. Donors of Cohort 3 who recovered were those that had two negative PCRs, clearance, or symptom resolution. CDR1 and CDR2 from the germline V gene are LNHDA and SQIVND (reference sequence). The V gene lost 5 bases and the J gene lost 4 bases, with 18 bases spanning the gap. The CDR3 runs to 15 residues. Original handling: How many nucleated cells were present was estimated from reference gene primer amplification. Data came from immunoSEQ multiplex PCR; TCRdb stores just in-frame clones and leaves some out. V, J and clone size derive from that table, while D and trimming were established from the DNA sequence. The sample includes roughly 520,000 clones, around nine tenths of them seen just once.

This clonotype was sampled from a woman between 40 and 55 years old who had recovered from COVID-19. The genes are TRBV19 and TRBJ2-7; D possibly corresponds to TRBD2 (6 bases). Sequencing was carried out using PBMCs or T cells enriched from blood (not recorded which). The CDR3 coding sequence is TGTGCCAGTAGTGATCGAGCGGCGGGGTCTTACGAGCAGTACTTC. It encodes CASSDRAAGSYEQYF.